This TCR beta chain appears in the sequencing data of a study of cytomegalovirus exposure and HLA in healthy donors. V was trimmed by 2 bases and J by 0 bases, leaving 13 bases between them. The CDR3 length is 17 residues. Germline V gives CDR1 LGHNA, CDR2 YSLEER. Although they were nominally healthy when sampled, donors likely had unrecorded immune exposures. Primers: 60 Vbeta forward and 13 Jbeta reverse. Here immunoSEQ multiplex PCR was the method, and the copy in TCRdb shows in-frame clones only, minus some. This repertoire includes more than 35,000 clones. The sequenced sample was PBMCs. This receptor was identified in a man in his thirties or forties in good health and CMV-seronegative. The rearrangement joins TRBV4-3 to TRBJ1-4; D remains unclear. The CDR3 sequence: CASSQNPLAATNEKLFF. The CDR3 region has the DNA TGCGCCAGCAGCCAAAATCCACTAGCAGCAACTAATGAAAAACTGTTTTTT.